This T cell receptor beta chain was captured by sequencing in a study of CD8 T cells in ankylosing spondylitis. Findings and limits, study-wide: Blood of patients with ankylosing spondylitis appeared to be characterized by a TCR beta motif of several highly homologous variants.

The germline V gene encodes CDR1 SGHTA and CDR2 FQGNSA. The CDR3 totals 16 residues. Unmatched junction bases numbered 8, after V lost 5 bases and J lost 0 bases. Concerning this clonotype itself: As yet, its antigen is unknown.

MiXCR was run by TCRdb on the 5' RACE reads, yielding one entry per CDR3 protein. Of fewer than 750,000 distinct CDR3 sequences listed, over 15% are singletons. This chain connects TRBV7-2 to TRBJ2-3, with 7 bases aligning to TRBD2. The TCR comes from a male donor with ankylosing spondylitis. The specimen was blood, either unsorted or a sorted T cell fraction (not recorded which). CDR3 sequence reads: CASSQSLALSTDTQYF. The CDR3, as DNA: TGTGCCAGCAGCCAGTCACTAGCGCTTAGCACAGATACGCAGTATTTT.